This is a list of T cell receptor beta chains from one sample in a study of Graves' ophthalmopathy and Graves' hyperthyroidism. TCRdb redid the calling of the multiplex PCR reads with MiXCR, one entry per CDR3 protein. The sample contains 600,000 to 700,000 distinct CDR3 sequences, 35% to 50% of which appear only once. Sequencing was performed on peripheral blood. The receptors stem from an adult man with Graves' ophthalmopathy. CDR3s include the opening cysteine and the closing phenylalanine or tryptophan. A clone size is listed for some rows: how often the clone was seen (once, few, many), or a class if it is expanded.

V gene	J gene	clone size	CDR3 protein
TRBV12-3/TRBV12-4	TRBJ2-7	many	CASSLDRGQGEQYF
TRBV11-1	TRBJ2-6	once	CASSLQSGTGGTGANVLTF
TRBV7-2	TRBJ1-2	many	CASSWTTGVYGYTF
TRBV25-1	TRBJ1-3	.	CASSVTAGDTIYF
TRBV7-2	TRBJ2-6	.	CASSVRGAGTLSGANVLTF
TRBV12-3/TRBV12-4	TRBJ1-5	few	CASRYGQAPNQPQHF
TRBV12-3/TRBV12-4	TRBJ1-1	many	CASSRGIEAFF
TRBV7-6	TRBJ1-3	many	CASSLASGTGNTIYF
TRBV7-9	TRBJ1-4	many	CASSDYSEKLFF
TRBV7-3	TRBJ2-3	.	CASSHPSGSTDTQYF
TRBV19	TRBJ1-4	.	CASSTGGEKLFF
TRBV12-3/TRBV12-4	TRBJ1-6	many	CASSLRRSNSPLHF
TRBV7-9	TRBJ1-2	many	CASSSGGSYYGYTF
TRBV12-3/TRBV12-4	TRBJ1-1	.	CASSLRGDTEASF
TRBV9	TRBJ2-7	few	CASSPQGPHSYEQYF
TRBV15	TRBJ2-7	many	CATSTMTSYEQYF
TRBV10-3	TRBJ1-1	.	CASTMNTEASF
TRBV7-9	TRBJ2-7	.	CASSQELATYYEQYF
TRBV5-1	TRBJ1-2	many	CASSSDRVNYGYTF
TRBV11-1	TRBJ1-2	.	CASSLPAGTVYGYTF
TRBV5-5	TRBJ1-3	.	CASSLAGTPGDTIYF
TRBV2	TRBJ2-4	.	CASRSSGQQYF
TRBV4-2	TRBJ1-6	many	CASSQVPGTNNSPLHF
TRBV6-6	TRBJ2-2	few	CASSLGLGDTGELFF
TRBV12-3/TRBV12-4	TRBJ2-5	few	CASSQINQETQYF
TRBV2	TRBJ2-3	.	CASSAGTGPTDTQYF
TRBV9	TRBJ1-1	.	CATFPGAGSTEAFF
TRBV7-2	TRBJ2-7	many	CASSVAGTGISYEQYF
TRBV5-1	TRBJ2-2	few	CASKGWPNTGELFF
TRBV2	TRBJ1-6	many	CASPGQGGSPLHF
TRBV5-1	TRBJ2-7	.	CASSFGHPYEQYF
TRBV7-3	TRBJ1-6	many	CASSFPEGSRSPLHF
TRBV10-3	TRBJ2-5	.	CAISELQGVGTGETQYF